This TCR beta chain was sequenced during a study of blood T cell repertoires in COVID-19. Study-wide background: Samples taken during acute and convalescent COVID-19 were collected in the United States, Italy and Spain.

Residents of over 20 US areas, aged about 18 to 89 years, made up the participants. Clones were read by immunoSEQ multiplex PCR, and TCRdb kept only the in-frame ones, dropping some. The sample contains around 300,000 clones, about 88% of which appear only once. This sequence originates from a woman in her forties or fifties who had recovered from COVID-19. The sequenced sample consisted of PBMCs or T cells enriched from blood (not recorded which).

The CDR3 region has the DNA TGTGCCAGCAGCTACTATAGCAGGGTTTCGGAGACCCAGTACTTC. It specifies CASSYYSRVSETQYF. This rearrangement joins TRBV3-1 (or the pseudogene TRBV3-2) to TRBJ2-5, with D possibly matching TRBD1 (5 bases). Germline lookup yields CDR1 LGHDT and CDR2 YNNKEL (reference sequence). The CDR3 has 15 amino acids. V was cut by 5 bases and J by 5 bases, with 18 bases left in between.